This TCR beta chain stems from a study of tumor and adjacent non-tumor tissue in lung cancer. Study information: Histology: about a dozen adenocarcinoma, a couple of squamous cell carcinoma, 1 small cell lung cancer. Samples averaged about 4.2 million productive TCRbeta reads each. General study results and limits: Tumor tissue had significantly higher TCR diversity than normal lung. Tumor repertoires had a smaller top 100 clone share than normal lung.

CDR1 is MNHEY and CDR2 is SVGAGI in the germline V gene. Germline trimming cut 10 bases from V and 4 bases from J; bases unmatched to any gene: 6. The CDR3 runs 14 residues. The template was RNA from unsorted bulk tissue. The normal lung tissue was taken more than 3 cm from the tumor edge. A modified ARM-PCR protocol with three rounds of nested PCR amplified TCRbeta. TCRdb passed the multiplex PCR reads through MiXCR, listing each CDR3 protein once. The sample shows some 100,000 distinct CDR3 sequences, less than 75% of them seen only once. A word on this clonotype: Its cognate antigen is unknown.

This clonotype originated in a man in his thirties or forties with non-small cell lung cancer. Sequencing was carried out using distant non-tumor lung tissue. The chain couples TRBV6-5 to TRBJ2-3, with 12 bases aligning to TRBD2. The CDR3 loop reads CATRTSGDSDTQYF. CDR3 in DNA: TGTGCCACCAGGACTAGCGGGGATTCAGATACGCAGTATTTT.